This T cell receptor beta chain was recovered during a study of vaccination and CD4 T cells after COVID-19 (dated by TCRdb to between 2021 and 2022). About the full investigation: In the convalescent cohort there were six males and four females, among whom were two Hispanic individuals, seven Caucasians, two Asians and one multiracial person. Each participant got two doses of either the Pfizer-BioNTech BNT162b2 vaccine (n=8) or the Moderna mRNA-1273 vaccine (n=2). Post-COVID blood samples from convalescent patients were collected a median of around 100 days after diagnosis, with a range of about 30 to 170 days. The time from the second vaccine dose to post-vaccine blood sampling had a median of roughly 79 days and ranged from about 12 to 250 days. Overlapping spike peptide pools from SARS-CoV-2 and from the common cold coronaviruses HCoV-NL63, HCoV-OC43 and HCoV-229E were used as culture stimuli. Control cultures used a CEFX viral epitope pool as positive control, an HIV-1 Nef peptide pool as negative control, or no peptide. The spike-specific CD4+ TCR repertoire was compared before and after mRNA vaccination in approximately 9 COVID-19 convalescent patients and a few infection-naive healthy vaccine recipients. At the TCR clonotype level, an earlier paper using these donors assessed memory CD4+ T cell crossreactivity between SARS-CoV-2 and common cold coronavirus spike proteins.

A word on this clonotype: Its specific antigen is unknown. No qualities accompany the bases; no much larger clone lies one base away.

The meaning of the sample's treatment or condition label: 10-day PBMC culture with coronavirus spike peptide pools or control peptides (ViraFEST assay). CD4+ T cells from unexposed donors were collected before the COVID-19 pandemic (2011-2018). The study used the ViraFEST assay, which expanded antigen-specific T cells with peptide pools and then identified expanded clonotypes by TCR sequencing. Each well held approximately 2 million PBMCs cultured in IMDM containing around 5% human AB serum and approximately 9.8 IU/ml IL-2, with roughly 10 ug/ml peptide pools added. Half of the culture medium was replaced with fresh IL-2-containing medium on days 3 and 7. Once the cells had been in culture for 10 days, the EasySep CD4+ T cell isolation kit was used to isolate CD4+ T cells by negative selection. As far as cell numbers permitted, CD4+ T cells from unexposed donors were tested for reactivity against SARS-CoV-2 S and N as well as four spike pools from common cold coronaviruses. PBMCs were separated from whole blood using Ficoll-Paque Plus gradient centrifugation and then either used fresh or cryopreserved at -140C. Culture conditions were generally each tested in triplicate wells. Leukapheresis product for the unexposed donors was purchased commercially.

The library was made by PCR. TCR sequencing of DNA from cultured CD4+ T cells used the Oncomine TCR Beta short-read assay at the Johns Hopkins FTIC core. Genomic DNA was extracted from the cultured CD4+ T cells with the QIAamp micro DNA kit. The Oncomine TCR Beta libraries from cultured CD4+ T cells were pooled using unique dual indexes and then sequenced on an Illumina iSeq 100. The study's processing was this. Non-productive sequences were removed, and CDR3s not starting with C, not ending with F or W, or shorter than 7 amino acids were discarded. The MANAFEST web application identified antigen-specific clonotypes by comparing peptide-stimulated wells against reference wells and other culture wells. An FDR below 0.05, an odds ratio above 5, and a productive frequency above 0.1% in at least two of three replicate wells were required for clones to be considered positive. A clonotype counted as cross-reactive if it showed significant expansion both in the SARS-CoV-2 spike wells and in at least one common cold coronavirus spike condition. Similarity between CDR3 sequences was evaluated in R version 3.6.1 using Levenshtein distances (stringdist) and unrooted phylogenetic trees (ape). The raw public data were reprocessed by TCRdb itself: fastp quality trimming at Q25, MiXCR clonotype calling, in-frame beta chains only. When rows share a CDR3 protein, they turn into one entry using the most common DNA and genes. These V and J calls rely on TCRdb rather than the paper's analysis. This sample is represented by roughly 7,000 distinct CDR3 sequences; approximately 53% of them were singletons. Less than 35% of the sample rests with the top ten.

Taken from the germline V gene, the CDR1 and CDR2 loops are SGHAT and FQNNGV. The CDR3 spans 14 residues, from the cysteine through the phenylalanine. CDR3 DNA is the only sequence kept; it has 42 bases, read in frame from the first base. Cut back by 2 bases and 6 bases, the V and J ends lie 13 bases apart. Broader findings and caveats from the paper: Although the median number of SARS-CoV-2-reactive clonotypes went up from 20 to 25 after infection to around 40 after vaccination, the increase was not significant. In convalescent patients, a median about 84% of post-vaccine SARS-CoV-2-reactive clones were detected only after vaccination, and vaccine-specific priming was suggested by this finding. Relatively few convalescent patients were included in the study, and early timepoints after natural infection were not analyzed. In convalescent patients, nearly all vaccine-specific clones (304 of 307) were found to be mono-reactive for SARS-CoV-2 spike rather than cross-reactive with common cold coronaviruses.

This clonotype originated in a human donor in good health. The chain joins TRBV11-2 to TRBJ2-5, with TRBD2 tentatively as D gene (6 bases match). The sequenced material came from CD4+ T cells from blood, cultured in vitro. The CDR3 loop reads CASSLSGGQQTQYF. The sequenced DNA is TGTGCCAGCAGCTTATCAGGAGGGCAACAGACCCAGTACTTC.